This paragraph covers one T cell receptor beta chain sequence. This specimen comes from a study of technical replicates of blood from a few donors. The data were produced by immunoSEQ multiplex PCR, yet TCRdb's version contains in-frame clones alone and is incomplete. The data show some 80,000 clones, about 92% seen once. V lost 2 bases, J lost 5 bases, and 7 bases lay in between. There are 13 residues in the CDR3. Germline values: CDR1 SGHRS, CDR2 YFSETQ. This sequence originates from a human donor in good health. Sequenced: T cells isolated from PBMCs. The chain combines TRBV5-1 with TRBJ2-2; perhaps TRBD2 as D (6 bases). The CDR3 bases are TGCGCCAGCAGCTTCGGGAGAACCGGGGAGCTGTTTTTT. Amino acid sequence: CASSFGRTGELFF.